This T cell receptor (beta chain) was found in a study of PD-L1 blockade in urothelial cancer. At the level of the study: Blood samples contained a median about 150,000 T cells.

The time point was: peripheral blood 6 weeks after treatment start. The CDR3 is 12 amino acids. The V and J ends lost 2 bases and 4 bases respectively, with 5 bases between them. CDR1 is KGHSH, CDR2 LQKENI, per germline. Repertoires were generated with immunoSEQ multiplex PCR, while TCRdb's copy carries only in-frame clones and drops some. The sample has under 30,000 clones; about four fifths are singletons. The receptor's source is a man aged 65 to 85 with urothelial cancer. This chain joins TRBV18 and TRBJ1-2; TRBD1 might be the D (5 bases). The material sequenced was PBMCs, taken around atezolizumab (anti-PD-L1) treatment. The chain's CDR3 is CASSPTGYGYTF. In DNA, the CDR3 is TGTGCCAGCTCACCAACAGGCTATGGCTACACCTTC.